The next 26 T cell receptor beta chains were all read from a single sample in a study of blood T cell repertoires in COVID-19. Measured with immunoSEQ multiplex PCR; TCRdb has only the in-frame clones, and not every one. The sample contains around 100,000 clones, around nine tenths of which appear only once. Sequenced sample: peripheral blood. These receptors originate from a woman between 70 and 85 years old who had recovered from COVID-19.

This chain uses TRBV6-6 with TRBJ1-5, with a tentative D call TRBD1 (6 bases). CDR1 and CDR2 (germline): MNHNY, SVGAGI (reference sequence). CDR3 length equals 14 residues. V was cut by 2 bases and J by 6 bases, with 11 bases left in between. The CDR3 bases are TGTGCCAGCAGTTACGGGGGGGGGCCTCAGCCCCAGCATTTT. This translates into CASSYGGGPQPQHF.

This chain uses TRBV13 with TRBJ1-1; 8 bases are shared with TRBD1. In germline, CDR1 is PRHDT, CDR2 FYEKMQ (reference sequence). CDR3 length: 13 residues. V lost 5 bases to trimming and J lost 7 bases; unmatched junction nucleotides: 6. The CDR3 is CASSEDRENEAFF. DNA for the CDR3: TGTGCCAGCAGCGAGGACAGGGAAAATGAAGCTTTCTTT.

This chain connects TRBV9 to TRBJ2-7, with a tentative D call TRBD1 (6 bases). The ends were cut back, 3 bases at V and 6 bases at J, with 16 bases in the middle. The CDR3 has 14 amino acids. The germline V gene has CDR1 SGDLS and CDR2 YYNGEE. CDR3 sequence (DNA): TGTGCCAGCAGCGAGGGGCAGGGGACCCTCGAGCAGTACTTC. Protein sequence: CASSEGQGTLEQYF.

This rearrangement joins TRBV9 to TRBJ2-7, with D perhaps TRBD1 (6 bases). Trimming cost V 0 bases and J 3 bases, with 10 bases left between them. The CDR3 runs to 14 residues. Germline V gene lookup returns CDR1 SGDLS and CDR2 YYNGEE. The CDR3 spells CASSVASGHYEQYF. DNA for the CDR3: TGTGCCAGCAGCGTAGCTTCGGGACACTACGAGCAGTACTTC.

The chain combines TRBV9 with TRBJ2-7, with TRBD1 as a possible D gene (6 bases). Germline values: CDR1 SGDLS, CDR2 YYNGEE. This CDR3 spans 14 amino acids. The V and J ends lost 3 bases and 6 bases respectively, with 16 bases between them. In DNA form, the CDR3 reads TGTGCCAGCAGCGAGGGGGACCCCGATCTCGAGCAGTACTTC. Protein sequence: CASSEGDPDLEQYF.

The rearrangement links TRBV6-2 or TRBV6-3 to TRBJ2-4; 11 bases align to TRBD2. J was trimmed by 1 base and V by 3 bases; bases with no gene match: 5. The length of the CDR3 is 17 residues. Germline V gene sequence: CDR1 MNHEY, CDR2 SVGEGT. CDR3 protein: CASSYSGRAMAKNIQYF. In nucleotides, the CDR3 is TGTGCCAGCAGTTATAGCGGGAGGGCCATGGCCAAAAACATTCAGTACTTC.

This clone appeared a few times. This chain links TRBV2 with TRBJ1-2, with TRBD1 identical over 8 bases. V was pared by 5 bases and J by 3 bases, with 14 bases of the junction left unmatched. The germline V gene encodes CDR1 SNHLY and CDR2 FYNNEI. This CDR3 contains 17 residues. CDR3 sequence: CASSYSSLTGADYGYTF. The CDR3 coding sequence is TGTGCCAGCAGTTACTCAAGCCTGACAGGGGCGGACTATGGCTACACCTTC.

The rearrangement joins TRBV7-2 to TRBJ1-1, with D possibly matching TRBD1 (6 bases). Trimming took off 2 bases at V and 7 bases at J, with 14 bases between the two ends. This CDR3 spans 14 amino acids. The germline V gene has CDR1 SGHTA and CDR2 FQGNSA. CDR3 in DNA: TGTGCCAGCAGCTTAACCACAGGGTTAGGTGAAGCTTTCTTT. Amino acid sequence: CASSLTTGLGEAFF.

The chain combines TRBV7-2 with TRBJ1-1; maybe TRBD1 (5 bases). V was shortened by 1 base and J by 4 bases, with 10 bases between the two germline ends. Germline CDR1 SGHTA, CDR2 FQGNSA. This CDR3 comprises 14 residues. The CDR3 loop reads CASSLVGRGTEAFF. The CDR3 nucleotides are TGTGCCAGCAGCTTAGTGGGAAGGGGCACTGAAGCTTTCTTT.

The rearrangement joins TRBV2 to TRBJ1-5; 7 bases are shared with TRBD1. J lost 7 bases, V lost 6 bases, and 9 bases had no gene match. Germline CDR1 is SNHLY and CDR2 is FYNNEI. The CDR3 spans 14 residues. The DNA of the CDR3 is TGTGCCAGCAGCGCCGACAGGGAATGGCAGCCCCAGCATTTT. Translated: CASSADREWQPQHF.

The gene calls are TRBV24-1 and TRBJ2-7; TRBD2 matches at 7 bases. Unmatched junction bases numbered 5, after V lost 4 bases and J lost 0 bases. The CDR3 is 15 amino acids. Looked up from germline, CDR1 is KGHDR and CDR2 is SFDVKD. The CDR3 DNA reads TGTGCCACCAGTGACGGACTAGGATCCTCCTACGAGCAGTACTTC. Amino acid sequence: CATSDGLGSSYEQYF.

This chain connects TRBV2 to TRBJ2-1; TRBD2 matches 11 bases. CDR1 and CDR2 (germline): SNHLY, FYNNEI. V was clipped by 4 bases and J by 8 bases; unmatched bases: 4. This CDR3 is 14 amino acids long. The DNA of the CDR3 is TGTGCCAGCAGTGGTATTAGCGGGAGGGATGAGCAGTTCTTC. This gives the protein CASSGISGRDEQFF.

The V gene is TRBV19, the J gene TRBJ1-2, with D perhaps TRBD1 (5 bases). The CDR3 spans 14 residues. Looked up from germline, CDR1 is LNHDA and CDR2 is SQIVND (reference sequence). V was shortened by 4 bases and J by 4 bases, with 13 bases between the two germline ends. CDR3 region: CASSTQWGGYGYTF. CDR3 bases: TGTGCCAGTAGTACACAATGGGGCGGCTATGGCTACACCTTC.

V gene TRBV11-2 combines with J gene TRBJ1-1; D is unclear. CDR1 is SGHAT, CDR2 FQNNGV, per germline. This CDR3 has 12 amino acids. V dropped 2 bases and J dropped 5 bases, with 6 bases sitting between them. CDR3 sequence: CASSLRETEAFF. The CDR3 region has the DNA TGTGCCAGCAGCTTACGGGAAACTGAAGCTTTCTTT.

The rearrangement links TRBV27 to TRBJ2-7; 8 nucleotides line up with TRBD2. V shed 11 bases, J shed 2 bases, and the junction held 8 bases outside the gene matches. The CDR3 has 13 residues. Looked up from germline, CDR1 is MNHEY and CDR2 is SMNVEV (reference sequence). The CDR3 coding sequence is TGTGCCGCTCCGGGAGGGCCGACCTACGAGCAGTACTTC. It specifies CAAPGGPTYEQYF.

The chain uses TRBV5-6 and TRBJ2-1; 13 bases match TRBD2. V lost 0 bases and J lost 5; bases outside the gene matches: 2. Germline V gives CDR1 SGHDT, CDR2 YYEEEE. The CDR3 has 16 amino acids. CDR3 in amino acids: CASSLGGLAGHNEQFF. For the CDR3, the DNA is TGTGCCAGCAGCTTGGGGGGACTAGCGGGGCACAATGAGCAGTTCTTC.

The chain recombines TRBV28 with TRBJ1-3; tentatively, D is TRBD1 (6 bases). The CDR3 extends over 15 amino acids. Trimming removed 3 bases at V and 3 bases at J, with 12 bases between. CDR1 is MDHEN, CDR2 SYDVKM, per germline. CDR3 amino acids: CASSFRRTVGNTIYF. CDR3 sequence (DNA): TGTGCCAGCAGTTTTCGGCGGACAGTTGGAAACACCATATATTTT.

The chain couples TRBV6-5 to TRBJ1-1, with D perhaps matching TRBD1 (5 bases). In germline, CDR1 is MNHEY, CDR2 SVGAGI. The CDR3 consists of 15 residues. With 4 bases removed from V and 5 bases from J, the gap between germline ends came to 17 bases. The DNA of the CDR3 is TGTGCCAGCAGTTCCCCAGGGCAGGGAAAGACTGAAGCTTTCTTT. Its protein product is CASSSPGQGKTEAFF.

This clone came up a few times. The gene calls are TRBV5-1 and TRBJ2-5; 9 nucleotides align to TRBD2. V shed 2 bases and J 1 base; nucleotides not matched to a gene: 9. This CDR3 is built from 17 residues. Germline-derived CDR1 and CDR2 are SGHRS and YFSETQ. The CDR3 DNA sequence: TGCGCCAGCAGCTTCGCAGGTGCTAGCGGGGCCCAAGAGACCCAGTACTTC. Protein product: CASSFAGASGAQETQYF.

The genes are TRBV7-3 and TRBJ2-5; 12 nucleotides line up with TRBD2. With 5 bases clipped from V and 5 bases from J, the junction kept 15 bases outside the gene matches. Per the germline V gene, CDR1 is SGHTA and CDR2 is FQGTGA. There are 18 residues in the CDR3. CDR3 residues: CASSPGLAGPLRGETQYF. For the CDR3, the DNA is TGTGCCAGCAGCCCAGGACTAGCGGGGCCTCTCAGGGGGGAGACCCAGTACTTC.

The chain links TRBV5-1 to TRBJ1-1; TRBD1 aligns across 7 bases. V shed 6 bases and J 1 base; nucleotides not matched to a gene: 6. The length of the CDR3 is 14 residues. Germline V gives CDR1 SGHRS, CDR2 YFSETQ. The CDR3 region is CASTKDRRNTEAFF. CDR3 nucleotide sequence: TGCGCCAGCACCAAGGACAGGAGGAACACTGAAGCTTTCTTT.

This chain links TRBV5-1 with TRBJ2-6; D is unresolved. Trimming shortened V by 5 bases and J by 0 bases, and 18 bases separated the two germline ends. Per the germline V gene, CDR1 is SGHRS and CDR2 is YFSETQ. The CDR3 length is 18 residues. CDR3 sequence (DNA): TGCGCCAGCAGTCCCGAGAGCCCCTTTAGCTCTGGGGCCAACGTCCTGACTTTC. Its protein is CASSPESPFSSGANVLTF. Full variable domain (missing parts from reference TRBV5-1 and TRBJ2-6): KAGVTQTPRYLIKTRGQQVTLSCSPISGHRSVSWYQQTPGQGLQFLFEYFSETQRNKGNFPGRFSGRQFSNSRSEMNVSTLELGDSALYLCASSPESPFSSGANVLTFGAGSRLTVL.

The genes are TRBV30 and TRBJ2-7; TRBD1 agrees at 8 bases. V shed 1 base, J shed 2 bases, and the junction held 10 bases outside the gene matches. This CDR3 region has 16 residues. CDR1 is GTSNPN and CDR2 is SVGIG in the germline V gene (reference sequence). CDR3 in DNA: TGTGCCTGGAGTGGTTCCCGGGACAGGCCGACCTACGAGCAGTACTTC. It specifies CAWSGSRDRPTYEQYF. The full variable domain, rest sourced from reference TRBV30 and TRBJ2-7, is SQTIHQWPATLVQPVGSPLSLECTVEGTSNPNLYWYRQAAGRGLQLLFYSVGIGQISSEVPQNLSASRPQDRQFILSSKKLLLSDSGFYLCAWSGSRDRPTYEQYFGPGTRLTVT.

V and J are TRBV9 and TRBJ2-3, with TRBD1 as a possible D gene (5 bases). CDR1 SGDLS and CDR2 YYNGEE come from the germline V gene. This CDR3 has 15 amino acids. Trimming shortened V by 0 bases and J by 5 bases, and 13 bases separated the two germline ends. CDR3 sequence (DNA): TGTGCCAGCAGCGTAGGAGGTCTAACAGGAGATACGCAGTATTTT. This codes for CASSVGGLTGDTQYF. Combining the CDR3 with reference TRBV9 and TRBJ2-3 gives the whole variable domain DSGVTQTPKHLITATGQRVTLRCSPRSGDLSVYWYQQSLDQGLQFLIQYYNGEERAKGNILERFSAQQFPDLHSELNLSSLELGDSALYFCASSVGGLTGDTQYFGPGTRLTVL.

This sequence joins TRBV2 and TRBJ2-5; possible D gene TRBD1, 5 bases. In germline, CDR1 is SNHLY, CDR2 FYNNEI. This CDR3 comprises 14 residues. Trimming shortened V by 2 bases and J by 3 bases, and 10 bases separated the two germline ends. The CDR3 sequence: CASSERGREETQYF. The DNA for the CDR3 is TGTGCCAGCAGTGAAAGGGGCAGAGAAGAGACCCAGTACTTC.

V gene TRBV5-6 combines with J gene TRBJ2-1, with 11 positions matching TRBD2. V lost 3 bases and J lost 10; bases outside the gene matches: 6. The CDR3 has 14 amino acids. CDR1 is SGHDT and CDR2 is YYEEEE in the germline V gene. The CDR3 loop reads CASSYGLAGLEQFF. The CDR3 coding sequence is TGTGCCAGCAGCTATGGACTAGCGGGCTTGGAGCAGTTCTTC. Full variable domain (rest looked up from reference TRBV5-6 and TRBJ2-1): DAGVTQSPTHLIKTRGQQVTLRCSPKSGHDTVSWYQQALGQGPQFIFQYYEEEERQRGNFPDRFSGHQFPNYSSELNVNALLLGDSALYLCASSYGLAGLEQFFGPGTRLTVL.